A single sample is the source of the 17 T cell receptor beta chains below, sequenced in a study of T-cell reconstitution after alpha-beta-depleted transplantation in children. This sample's TCRbeta library carried unique molecular identifier barcodes. Using its own MiXCR run on the PCR reads, TCRdb lists one record per CDR3 protein. Among fewer than 150,000 distinct CDR3 sequences, roughly 9% were seen once, and the ten largest hold approximately 25%. The sample in question was PBMCs, mostly from graft donor cells, obtained 180 days after TCRalphabeta/CD19-depleted stem cell transplant. These receptors were obtained from a girl less than two years old who had a stem cell transplant for combined immunodeficiency, so the T cells may come from the graft donor.

This clonotype was detected only a few times. The chain recombines TRBV3-1 with TRBJ2-2; a possible D gene is TRBD2 (5 bases). Germline lookup yields CDR1 LGHDT and CDR2 YNNKEL (reference sequence). The CDR3 covers 16 residues. V was clipped by 0 bases and J by 0 bases, with 8 bases between them. The CDR3 sequence: CASSQDLAANTGELFF. In DNA, the CDR3 is TGTGCCAGCAGCCAAGACCTAGCCGCGAACACCGGGGAGCTGTTTTTT.

This clonotype was observed a handful of times. The chain joins TRBV23-1 to TRBJ1-4, with D perhaps TRBD1 (6 bases). TRBV23-1 carries the ORF label, with uncertain function. CDR3 length: 20 residues. The germline V and J ends were trimmed by 0 bases and 3 bases, with 23 bases remaining between them. CDR3 amino acids: CASSQSGYRVWMVANEKLFF. Written as DNA, the CDR3 is TGCGCCAGCAGTCAATCGGGTTACAGGGTCTGGATGGTAGCTAATGAAAAACTGTTTTTT.

This clonotype was seen many times. One junction end does not reproduce the germline sequence, and a read error may be involved. This rearrangement joins TRBV7-7 to TRBJ1-1, with D uncertain. Germline CDR1 SSHAT, CDR2 FNYEAQ (reference sequence). This CDR3 is 13 amino acids long. The chain's CDR3 is CASSLRLNTEAFF. The DNA for the CDR3 is TGTGCTAGCAGCTTAAGGCTGAACACTGAAGCTTTCTTT.

This clonotype came up a few times. The chain uses TRBV5-6 and TRBJ2-7; D may be TRBD2 (5 bases). The CDR3 is 12 residues long. Germline V gene sequence: CDR1 SGHDT, CDR2 YYEEEE. V was shortened by 3 bases and J by 4 bases, with 8 bases between the two germline ends. The CDR3 DNA reads TGTGCCAGCAGCTGGGGAGCTTACGAGCAGTACTTC. This codes for CASSWGAYEQYF.

The CDR3 loop reads CSVLTYTFTYNEQFF. CDR3 DNA: TGCAGCGTTCTGACTTATACCTTTACCTACAATGAGCAGTTCTTC. The chain employs TRBV29-1 and TRBJ2-1, with D uncertain. V lost 5 bases to trimming and J lost 2 bases, with 16 bases between them. In germline, CDR1 is SQVTM, CDR2 ANQGSEA. CDR3 size: 15 residues.

This clonotype turned up a few times. The chain combines TRBV5-5 with TRBJ2-1; no definite D call. This CDR3 region has 16 residues. Germline V gene lookup returns CDR1 SGHKS and CDR2 YYEKEE (reference sequence). Trimming removed 1 base at V and 3 bases at J, with 14 bases between. Here the CDR3 reads CASSLPRQANYNEQFF. As DNA, the CDR3 is TGTGCCAGCAGCTTGCCCCGACAAGCTAACTACAATGAGCAGTTCTTC.

This clonotype was detected a few times. The chain has TRBV12-3 or TRBV12-4 and TRBJ2-5; no reliable D call. CDR3 length equals 14 residues. Trimming removed 1 base at V and 2 bases at J, with 8 bases between. The CDR3 protein is CASSLDRAQETQYF. CDR3 sequence (DNA): TGTGCCAGCAGTTTAGACAGAGCTCAAGAGACCCAGTACTTC.

This clonotype was seen a handful of times. This chain joins TRBV12-3 or TRBV12-4 and TRBJ1-1; the D gene is possibly TRBD1 (5 bases). The CDR3 loop spans 16 amino acids. V was shortened by 10 bases and J by 3 bases, with 24 bases between the two germline ends. CDR3 nucleotide sequence: TGTGCCACCTTCCCTTGGGCAGCCCAAGGGGACACTGAAGCTTTCTTT. As protein: CATFPWAAQGDTEAFF.

V gene TRBV28 combines with J gene TRBJ2-7, with TRBD1 matching 8 bases. CDR1 and CDR2 from the germline V gene are MDHEN and SYDVKM. The CDR3 extends over 15 amino acids. The J segment lost 4 bases and the V segment lost 5 bases, leaving 10 bases of the junction unmatched. The CDR3 loop reads CASSPLRQGRYEQYF. As DNA, the CDR3 is TGTGCCAGCAGTCCACTCCGACAGGGGAGATACGAGCAGTACTTC.

This clonotype was found a few times. The CDR3 sequence: CASSPKWPGRGTEAFF. CDR3 sequence (DNA): TGCGCCAGCAGCCCGAAGTGGCCAGGGAGGGGAACTGAAGCTTTCTTT. The V call is TRBV5-1, the J call TRBJ1-1; D perhaps matches TRBD1 (5 bases). The germline V and J ends were trimmed by 4 bases and 5 bases, with 21 bases remaining between them. The CDR3 length is 16 residues. Germline V gives CDR1 SGHRS, CDR2 YFSETQ.

This clonotype was seen ten or more times. The J gene is TRBJ1-1, the V gene TRBV7-3; D is unresolved. Trimming stripped 3 bases from V and 1 base from J, with 6 bases between. Per the germline V gene, CDR1 is SGHTA and CDR2 is FQGTGA. This CDR3 is 13 amino acids long. CDR3 DNA: TGTGCCAGCAGCTTGGGGTCGAACACTGAAGCTTTCTTT. This translates into CASSLGSNTEAFF.

The rearrangement links TRBV5-4 to TRBJ2-3; the D gene is possibly TRBD2 (7 bases). CDR1 is SGHNT, CDR2 YYREEE, per germline (reference sequence). The CDR3 runs to 16 residues. Trimming pared 4 bases from V and 3 bases from J, leaving 18 bases between. The CDR3 nucleotides are TGTGCCAGCAGCCCTACCCGCGGGGGCCGGACAGATACGCAGTATTTT. The encoded protein is CASSPTRGGRTDTQYF.

Only a few counts were recorded for this clonotype. V usage is TRBV10-3 and J usage is TRBJ2-7; TRBD1 agrees at 7 bases. This CDR3 is built from 15 residues. J lost 0 bases, V lost 2 bases, and 4 bases had no gene match. Germline V gene lookup returns CDR1 ENHRY and CDR2 SYGVKD. The CDR3 reads CAISETQGDSYEQYF. CDR3 DNA sequence: TGTGCCATCAGTGAGACGCAGGGGGACTCCTACGAGCAGTACTTC.

This clonotype was detected many times. The gene calls are TRBV12-3 or TRBV12-4 and TRBJ2-5, with D unclear. Trimming removed 2 bases from V and 3 bases from J, with 1 base in between. This CDR3 region has 11 residues. CDR3 sequence: CASSLKETQYF. The CDR3 region has the DNA TGTGCCAGCAGTTTAAAAGAGACCCAGTACTTC.

This clonotype was observed many times. This sequence joins TRBV7-2 and TRBJ2-7, with 8 bases fitting TRBD1. There are 14 residues in the CDR3. Germline V lookup: CDR1 SGHTA, CDR2 FQGNSA. Trimming cost V 4 bases and J 8 bases; bases outside gene matches: 10. The CDR3: CASSSGQGPYKQYF. The CDR3 DNA reads TGTGCCAGCAGCTCCGGACAGGGTCCTTACAAGCAGTACTTC.

This clonotype was seen a handful of times. The chain joins TRBV7-2 to TRBJ2-7, with 7 bases lining up with TRBD2. From germline, CDR1 is SGHTA and CDR2 FQGNSA. The CDR3 sequence is 15 residues long. V dropped 1 base and J dropped 1; count of bases not matched to a gene: 4. CDR3 sequence (DNA): TGTGCCAGCAGCTTAGTGGCTAGCGGTTCCTACGAGCAGTACTTC. It translates to CASSLVASGSYEQYF. The variable domain in full, with the rest retrieved from reference TRBV7-2 and TRBJ2-7, is GAGVSQSPSNKVTEKGKDVELRCDPISGHTALYWYRQSLGQGLEFLIYFQGNSAPDKSGLPSDRFSAERTGGSVSTLTIQRTQQEDSAVYLCASSLVASGSYEQYFGPGTRLTVT.

The CDR3 loop is CASSRLAGGHTYNEQFF. As DNA, the CDR3 is TGTGCCAGCAGTCGATTAGCGGGGGGCCATACCTACAATGAGCAGTTCTTC. The chain joins TRBV27 to TRBJ2-1; 10 bases align to TRBD2. V shed 5 bases, J shed 2 bases, and the junction held 9 bases outside the gene matches. Germline values: CDR1 MNHEY, CDR2 SMNVEV (reference sequence). The CDR3 covers 17 residues.